This T cell receptor beta chain was identified in a study of T-cell memory formation after mild COVID-19. Study-wide results and caveats: Day 15 to 85 contractors were CD4/CD8 balanced; later expanders leaned CD4+.

A few counts support this clonotype. Its antigen is still unknown. Employing constant-segment primers, 5'RACE generated TCR alpha and TCR beta cDNA libraries bearing sample barcodes and UMIs. TCRdb reprocessed the 5' RACE reads via MiXCR and lists one record per CDR3 protein. The table includes 300,000 to 400,000 distinct CDR3 sequences, around a sixth detected once. The sequence derives from a young man who had mild COVID-19 (a few samples of this study predate the infection). Cell type and time point are not known. What was sequenced was PBMCs or a T cell subset sorted from them (not recorded which).

The CDR3 DNA sequence: TGCAGTGCTAGACCGGGACAACAAGAGACCCAGTACTTC. Translation: CSARPGQQETQYF. The chain couples TRBV20-1 to TRBJ2-5; possible D gene TRBD1, 6 bases. The CDR3 runs to 13 residues. V was cut by 2 bases and J by 2 bases, with 9 bases left in between. Germline V CDR1 and CDR2: DFQATT, SNEGSKA (reference sequence).